These T cell receptor beta chains were read from a single sample in a study of blood T cells in healthy people across ages. From the 5' RACE reads, TCRdb called clonotypes with MiXCR, one entry per CDR3 protein. The sample includes 780,000 or so distinct CDR3 sequences, 45% to 70% seen only once; the top ten take around a quarter. Source material: blood. These receptors all stem from a man aged 35 to 55 in good health. Each CDR3 is given with its conserved first and last residue. D genes are given only for firm matches. Expanded clones get a size class; other rows say once, few or many, or leave the size out.

J: TRBJ1-2
D: .
V: TRBV12-3/TRBV12-4
length: 11
size: few
DNA: TGTGCCAGCAGCCACAGCTATGGCTACACCTTC
CDR3: CASSHSYGYTF

J: TRBJ1-1
D: .
V: TRBV5-1
length: 13
size: .
DNA: TGCGCCAGCAGCTTGGATACTAAGACTGAAGCTTTCTTT
CDR3: CASSLDTKTEAFF

J: TRBJ2-7
D: .
V: TRBV20-1
length: 13
size: few
DNA: TGCAGTGCTAGCGTCCTAGTCGGGTACGAGCAGTACTTC
CDR3: CSASVLVGYEQYF

J: TRBJ2-1
D: .
V: TRBV9
length: 13
size: .
DNA: TGTGCCAGCAGCTCAGGCGGGGACAATGAGCAGTTCTTC
CDR3: CASSSGGDNEQFF

J: TRBJ1-2
D: .
V: TRBV27
length: 15
size: .
DNA: TGTGCCAGCACCATCGCCCGGGACGGATCCTATGGCTACACCTTC
CDR3: CASTIARDGSYGYTF

J: TRBJ1-4
D: TRBD1
V: TRBV7-9
length: 15
size: .
DNA: TGTGCCAGCAGCATACGGGGACAGATAAATGAAAAACTGTTTTTT
CDR3: CASSIRGQINEKLFF

J: TRBJ2-5
D: .
V: TRBV28
length: 13
size: .
DNA: TGTGCCAGCAGTTTGAACCTAGAGGAGACCCAGTACTTC
CDR3: CASSLNLEETQYF

J: TRBJ2-3
D: .
V: TRBV7-3
length: 15
size: .
DNA: TGTGCCAGCAGCTTAAGTGGCTCAGCTGTAGATACACAGTATTTT
CDR3: CASSLSGSAVDTQYF

J: TRBJ1-5
D: TRBD1
V: TRBV4-1
length: 17
size: .
DNA: TGCGCCAGCAGCCCCAATCCGACAGGGGTGAGCAATCAGCCCCAGCATTTT
CDR3: CASSPNPTGVSNQPQHF

J: TRBJ2-3
D: TRBD2
V: TRBV5-1
length: 16
size: .
DNA: TGCGCCAGCAGCTTGGCCGGGAGGGCCCGGACAGATATGCAGTATTTT
CDR3: CASSLAGRARTDMQYF

J: TRBJ2-2
D: .
V: TRBV2
length: 14
size: .
DNA: TGTGCCAGCAGTGAGACCCACGCGTCCGGGGAGCTGTTTTTT
CDR3: CASSETHASGELFF

J: TRBJ2-5
D: .
V: TRBV27
length: 14
size: .
DNA: TGTGCCAGCGGGGTCGGGGGAGGCAGGGAGACCCAGTACTTC
CDR3: CASGVGGGRETQYF

J: TRBJ2-7
D: .
V: TRBV7-8
length: 16
size: .
DNA: TGTGCCAGCAGCTTCATCCCCAACCGGGCCTCCTACGAGCAGTACTTC
CDR3: CASSFIPNRASYEQYF

J: TRBJ2-5
D: TRBD2
V: TRBV7-8
length: 13
size: .
DNA: TGTGCCAGCAGCTGGGGAGATGGGGGGGCCCAGTACTTC
CDR3: CASSWGDGGAQYF

J: TRBJ1-1
D: TRBD1
V: TRBV29-1
length: 13
size: .
DNA: TGCAGCGGTGGGACAGGTGGAAATACGGCAGCTTTCTTT
CDR3: CSGGTGGNTAAFF

J: TRBJ2-1
D: TRBD1
V: TRBV7-2
length: 16
size: .
DNA: TGTGCCAGCAGCTTATTCGGGACAGGGACATCCAATGAGCAGTTCTTC
CDR3: CASSLFGTGTSNEQFF

J: TRBJ1-2
D: TRBD1
V: TRBV27
length: 14
size: .
DNA: TGTGCCAGCAGTCGGCAGGGGGCGAATAGGGGCTACACCTTC
CDR3: CASSRQGANRGYTF

J: TRBJ2-7
D: .
V: TRBV14
length: 15
size: few
DNA: TGTGCCAGCAGCCAAGATGGAGCGGTCTCCTACGAGCAGTACTTC
CDR3: CASSQDGAVSYEQYF

J: TRBJ1-2
D: .
V: TRBV6-2/TRBV6-3
length: 13
size: .
DNA: TGTGCCAGCAGTGATCGGGAAAACTATGGCTACACCTTC
CDR3: CASSDRENYGYTF

J: TRBJ1-2
D: .
V: TRBV5-1
length: 14
size: .
DNA: TGCGCCAGCAGCTTGGCCACTGTAAACTATGGCTACACCTTC
CDR3: CASSLATVNYGYTF

J: TRBJ1-4
D: TRBD1
V: TRBV27
length: 15
size: .
DNA: TGTGCCAGCAGCCAACCCGGGACAGGGGATGAAAAACTGTTTTTT
CDR3: CASSQPGTGDEKLFF

J: TRBJ2-1
D: TRBD2
V: TRBV28
length: 15
size: .
DNA: TGTGCCAGCAGTTTGATCAGCGGGGGCTACAATGAGCAGTTCTTC
CDR3: CASSLISGGYNEQFF

J: TRBJ2-2
D: .
V: TRBV6-5
length: 16
size: .
DNA: TGTGCCAGCAGCCTCAGGCCAGGATCGAACACCGGGGAGCTGTTTTTT
CDR3: CASSLRPGSNTGELFF

J: TRBJ1-6
D: .
V: TRBV6-6
length: 12
size: .
DNA: TGTGCCAGCAGCCGTCCCCCAGCACCCCTCCACTTT
CDR3: CASSRPPAPLHF

J: TRBJ2-7
D: TRBD1
V: TRBV12-3/TRBV12-4
length: 15
size: .
DNA: TGTGCCAGCACCCCGACAGGGGGCCCTAATGGCGAGCAGTACTTC
CDR3: CASTPTGGPNGEQYF

J: TRBJ1-2
D: TRBD1
V: TRBV14
length: 15
size: few
DNA: TGTGCCAGCAGCCAGGAGGGGACAGGGAACTATGGCTACACCTTC
CDR3: CASSQEGTGNYGYTF

J: TRBJ2-5
D: TRBD1
V: TRBV28
length: 15
size: once
DNA: TGTGCCAGCAGTTTAACCGGACAGGGCAGGGAGACCCAGTACTTC
CDR3: CASSLTGQGRETQYF